Many counts were recorded for the clone carrying this T cell receptor (beta chain). Antigen specificity is unknown. TCRdb analysed the 5' RACE reads with MiXCR anew, one entry per CDR3 protein. The sample carries about 64,000 distinct CDR3 sequences, around 4.9% recorded once. The data originate from a study of early T cells in non-severe SARS-CoV-2 infection. Study-level results: Reliance on VDJdb matching favored anti-spike CD8 responses; private and CD4 specificities were missed.

Trimming cost V 6 bases and J 2 bases; bases outside gene matches: 2. This CDR3 spans 13 amino acids. CDR1 is ENHRY and CDR2 is SYGVKD in the germline V gene. This TCR was sampled from an adult who was a healthcare worker with PCR-confirmed SARS-CoV-2 infection or an uninfected control (not recorded which). Material: whole blood. V usage is TRBV10-3 and J usage is TRBJ2-7; 9 bases are shared with TRBD1. CDR3 in DNA: TGTGCCATCAGCCGGGACAGGGCCTACGAGCAGTACTTC. Its translation: CAISRDRAYEQYF.